This T cell receptor (beta chain) was documented in a study of shared clonotypes between healthy human individuals. Overall study context: Plates per donor: three CD4 naive, three CD4 memory, two CD8 naive, one CD8 memory. Study results and caveats: Researchers found naive subsets generally carried larger estimated richness than memory subsets. A limitation of the genetic and exposure-history diversity represented arose from few donors.

The donor cohort consisted entirely of Caucasian adults residing in Nashville, Tennessee. Some clones are missing from TCRdb's copy, which holds only in-frame ones; the method was immunoSEQ multiplex PCR. The sample carries a few hundred thousand clones, 60% to 80% recorded once. Concerning this clone: Its antigen is undetermined.

The V gene lost 3 bases and the J gene lost 3 bases, with 12 bases spanning the gap. The CDR3 has 14 residues. Looked up from germline, CDR1 is MDHEN and CDR2 is SYDVKM. Sequenced material: memory CD4+ T cells sorted from blood. The subset denotes: CD45RA-negative fraction. This chain connects TRBV28 to TRBJ2-7; maybe TRBD1 (5 bases). The receptor's source is a young man in good health. CDR3 sequence: CASSFSTAIYEQYF. The CDR3 region has the DNA TGTGCCAGCAGTTTTTCGACAGCAATCTACGAGCAGTACTTC.